This T cell receptor (beta chain) was sequenced for a study of STAT5B mutations in CD4+ large granular lymphocyte leukemia. In the study overall: Cryopreserved patient cells were CD8-depleted, then anti-CD4 bead selected.

CDR3 length: 15 residues. The germline gives CDR1 MDHEN, CDR2 SYDVKM. With 5 bases removed from V and 0 bases from J, the gap between germline ends came to 11 bases. This table comes from immunoSEQ multiplex PCR, and its TCRdb copy is limited to in-frame clones, with some not included. This table holds almost 8,500 clones, just under 90% found once. The sequenced sample was PBMCs. The chain employs TRBV28 and TRBJ2-1; D unresolved. The source of this sequence is a woman aged 70 to 79 with CD4+ T-cell large granular lymphocyte leukemia. The DNA of the CDR3 is TGTGCCAGCAGTCAACTACTTTCCTCCTACAATGAGCAGTTCTTC. The encoded protein is CASSQLLSSYNEQFF.